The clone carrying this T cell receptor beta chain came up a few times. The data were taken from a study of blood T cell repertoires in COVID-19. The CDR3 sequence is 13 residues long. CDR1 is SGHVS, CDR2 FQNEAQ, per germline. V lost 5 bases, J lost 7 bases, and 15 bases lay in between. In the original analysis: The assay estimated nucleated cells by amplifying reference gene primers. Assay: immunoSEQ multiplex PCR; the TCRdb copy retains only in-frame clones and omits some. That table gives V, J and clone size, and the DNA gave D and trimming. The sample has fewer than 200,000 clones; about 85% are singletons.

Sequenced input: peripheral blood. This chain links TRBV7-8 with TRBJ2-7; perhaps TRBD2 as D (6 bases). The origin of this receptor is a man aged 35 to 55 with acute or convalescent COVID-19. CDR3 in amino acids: CASSKRRDFEQYF. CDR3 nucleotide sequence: TGTGCCAGCAGCAAGAGGAGGGATTTTGAGCAGTACTTC.